Sequencing of this T cell receptor (beta chain) was carried out in a study of T cell repertoires in cytomegalovirus infection. One entry per CDR3 protein results from TCRdb running MiXCR on the reads. The sample has 80,000 or so distinct CDR3 sequences; roughly 40% are singletons. Concerning this clonotype: Its antigen is currently unknown.

Germline CDR1 and CDR2: MGHRA and YSYEKL. V lost 1 base and J lost 7, with 8 bases in between. The CDR3 runs to 13 residues. The clonotype comes from a human donor in good health (CMV status not recorded). Some clones in this sample may be carry-over from other donors' samples. The material was CD8+ T cells from cultured PBMCs, obtained from culture after CMV antigen stimulation. V usage is TRBV4-1 and J usage is TRBJ2-1; D is uncertain. CDR3 in DNA: TGCGCCAGCAGCCAAGTCACAGCAAATGAGCAGTTCTTC. This gives the protein CASSQVTANEQFF.